This T cell receptor (beta chain) was recorded in a study of regulatory T cells in long-lasting Graves disease. As to time point: newly diagnosed GD, antithyroid drugs for less than 3 months. The TCR library was made from RNA extracted from PBMCs. The germline V gene encodes CDR1 SGHRS and CDR2 YFSETQ. CDR3 length: 15 amino acids. Deletions cut 0 bases from V and 5 bases from J, with 11 bases between. Building the TCR beta libraries relied on iRepertoire HTBI primers, and CDR3 regions underwent Arm-PCR. TCRdb reprocessed the multiplex PCR reads with MiXCR, giving one entry per CDR3 protein. The data contain a few hundred thousand distinct CDR3 sequences, 15% to 20% of them singletons. This same sample was also part of a study on T cells in Graves' hyperthyroidism and ophthalmopathy. In that study: Clonotypes that were expanded in thyroid above 0.001 mostly appeared in blood too.

The source material was peripheral blood mononuclear cells (PBMCs), sampled at new diagnosis, from a patient treated with antithyroid drugs. This clonotype was obtained from a man aged 40-49 years with Graves disease. The chain recombines TRBV5-1 with TRBJ1-4; D not resolved. The CDR3 nucleotides are TGCGCCAGCAGCTTGGGGCAGCCCGGGAATGAAAAACTGTTTTTT. It encodes CASSLGQPGNEKLFF.